This T cell receptor beta chain was obtained from a study of blood T cell repertoires in COVID-19. The wider study: Acute-phase and convalescent COVID-19 samples originated in the United States, Italy and Spain.

This CDR3 comprises 14 residues. Germline loops: CDR1 KGHSH, CDR2 LQKENI. V lost 4 bases, J lost 4 bases, and 11 bases lay in between. Profiling relied on immunoSEQ multiplex PCR, and the TCRdb table lists in-frame clones only, not all of them. This table holds around 300,000 clones, roughly 90% found once. The sequence came from a man in his fifties or sixties with acute or convalescent COVID-19. The sample taken for sequencing was peripheral blood. The chain carries TRBV18 and TRBJ1-5; the D gene is possibly TRBD1 (6 bases). For the CDR3, the DNA is TGTGCCAGCTCACGGCAGGGGTTGAATCAGCCCCAGCATTTT. Translation: CASSRQGLNQPQHF.